This TCR beta chain was recovered during a study of blood T cell repertoires in COVID-19. About the research overall: Sites across the United States, Italy and Spain contributed samples from acute and convalescent COVID-19. T cells, B-cell-depleted T cells, or PBMCs supplied cDNA or gDNA.

Original processing notes: Amplification with reference gene primers provided the estimates of nucleated cell counts. Measured with immunoSEQ multiplex PCR; TCRdb has only the in-frame clones, and not every one. The DNA was the basis for D and trimming; V, J and clone size are from that table. The table has 150,000 or so clones, around 83% seen once; the top ten hold about 0.98%. There are 15 residues in the CDR3. After removal of 4 bases from V and 4 bases from J, the junction contained 3 bases not matched to a gene. Germline loops: CDR1 SGHKS, CDR2 YYEKEE (reference sequence). This TCR came from a man aged 18 to 29 with acute or convalescent COVID-19. The specimen sequenced was peripheral blood. The chain carries TRBV5-5 and TRBJ2-3, with 13 bases matching TRBD2. CDR3 region: CASSEGLAGPDTQYF. The CDR3, as DNA: TGTGCCAGCAGCGAGGGACTAGCGGGACCAGATACGCAGTATTTT.